These T cell receptor beta chains were read from a single sample in a study of cytotoxic CD8 clonotypes in ibrutinib-treated CLL. The method was immunoSEQ multiplex PCR; TCRdb's version includes in-frame clones alone and lacks a portion of them. The sample records 130,000 or so clones, approximately 85% being singletons. Material: PBMCs, obtained after 24 months of ibrutinib treatment. These receptors were taken from a human donor with chronic lymphocytic leukemia. Both conserved end residues are trimmed from each CDR3. Size tells how often a clone was seen (once, few, many) or the class of an expanded clone, and some rows leave it out.

NA | TRBV28 | ASSLIPRTGRLYSNQPQH
NA | TRBV10-3 | AIKRTDSEAF
NA | TRBV4-2 | ASSPPGTDTQY
NA | TRBV28 | ASRQGSYNEQF
NA | TRBV19 | ASSTRGSRGSEKLF
NA | TRBV9 | ASSPFDGELF
NA | TRBV19 | ASSLGGGAGANVLT
once | TRBV7-2 | ASSLVTGGYADTQY
few | TRBV6-5 | ASSYSWNTEAF
NA | TRBV5-1 | ASSPSGGRSNTGELF
NA | TRBV18 | ASSPLQGAEGTEAF
NA | TRBV7-2 | ASSTYGAQETQY
few | TRBV5-4 | ASSQGGRGLYEQY
few | TRBV4-1 | ASSFRSGRADTQY
NA | TRBV7-9 | ASSLREGNEQF
NA | TRBV7-2 | ASSPISLAYEQY
NA | TRBV6-5 | ASSYRREGSYGYT
NA | TRBV28 | ASSFGGNYGYT
NA | TRBV5-1 | ASHSGDSYNSPLH
NA | TRBV5-1 | ASSLEGVAYEQY
NA | TRBV7-9 | ASSFPGGGKNIQY
NA | TRBV5-1 | ASSGTSGGTYEQY
NA | TRBV7-2 | ASSSALPGQGVETQY
NA | TRBV12-5 | ARPPGQGYNEQF
NA | TRBV6-1 | ASSDPAGTAYEQY
NA | TRBV11-2 | ASSSFQRNSSYEQY
NA | TRBV28 | ASGQTSGHTYEQY
once | TRBV4-2 | ASSQGDHTDTQY
NA | TRBV11-1 | ASSSGTSGVPYEQY
NA | TRBV7-3 | ASSRGAPGTGELF
NA | TRBV9 | ASSVGVAEGTQY
NA | TRBV5-1 | ASSLTSGSDTGELF
NA | TRBV28 | ASSLIESGGEQF
NA | TRBV11-2 | ASSLVTGGAYEQY
NA | TRBV7-9 | ASSSELAGGTDTQY
NA | TRBV9 | ASSRGGNQPQH
NA | TRBV28 | ASSTGTGMSNEQF
NA | TRBV18 | ASSPQGANTGELF
once | TRBV5-1 | ASSLEGGAYGYT
few | TRBV27 | ASSSTPGQGSNQPQH
NA | TRBV5-5 | ASGLAPSGGGYGYT
once | TRBV7-2 | ASSTGQSYNSPLH
NA | TRBV7-2 | ASSRDRGAEKLF
once | TRBV7-8 | ASSSHGGPQY
NA | TRBV20-1 | SAREDGDQF
NA | TRBV6-6 | ASNLGGVGEETQY
NA | TRBV28 | ASSLGTAIAKNIQY
NA | TRBV4-3 | ASSQDVAGDGADTQY
NA | TRBV28 | ASRNSGTGAGANVLT
NA | TRBV7-8 | ASSLGASTYEQY
NA | TRBV12-5 | ASGYKDRGHSNQPQH
NA | TRBV18 | ASSPQGTGARGNTIY
NA | TRBV7-2 | ASSLRTNGYT